The clone carrying this T cell receptor beta chain has only a few counts. The data are from a study of blood T cell repertoires in COVID-19. Whole-study context: T cells, B-cell-depleted T cells, or PBMCs provided the cDNA or gDNA that served as material.

Produced via immunoSEQ multiplex PCR; TCRdb's table is partial and in-frame only. Here the sample spans 40,000 to 50,000 clones, about 89% being singletons. Deletions cut 10 bases from V and 0 bases from J, with 10 bases between. Germline V gives CDR1 MNHEY, CDR2 SVGAGI. The CDR3 consists of 12 residues. The chain uses TRBV6-5 and TRBJ2-7; possibly TRBD1 for D (5 bases). The sequence was obtained from a human donor in a cohort sampled during active COVID-19. What was sequenced was peripheral blood. CDR3 in DNA: TGTGCCACCAACCAGGGCTCCTACGAGCAGTACTTC. Translated: CATNQGSYEQYF.